This entry lists 20 T cell receptor beta chains sequenced from one sample in a study of beta chain features in type 1 diabetes. Study results and caveats: For Type 1 diabetes patients, all four CD4+ subsets carried TCRB CDR3s that were moderately but significantly shorter.

As every portion of the isolated RNA was reverse transcribed, the sequencing read expressed TCRB transcripts. Generated by immunoSEQ multiplex PCR, the TCRdb table keeps only in-frame clones and is missing some. The data contain 680,000 or so clones, over 10% of them singletons. No antigens are known for them. What was sequenced was naive CD4+ T cells from blood. Receptor source: a man aged 18 to 29 with type 1 diabetes.

This chain connects TRBV25-1 to TRBJ2-1, with 7 positions matching TRBD1. CDR3 length: 14 residues. Germline-derived CDR1 and CDR2 are MGHDK and SYGVNS. J lost 14 bases, V lost 3 bases, and 13 bases had no gene match. The CDR3 DNA sequence: TGTGCCAGCAGTGACTTTGACAGGGTAGGTTATGAGTTCTTC. This codes for CASSDFDRVGYEFF.

The genes are TRBV2 and TRBJ2-5, with a weak D call TRBD1 (5 bases). This CDR3 is built from 14 residues. V dropped 8 bases and J dropped 2 bases, with 15 bases sitting between them. CDR1 is SNHLY, CDR2 FYNNEI, per germline. Written as DNA, the CDR3 is TGTGCCAGCGAGGTTCGACAGATTCAAGAGACCCAGTACTTC. Translating it yields CASEVRQIQETQYF.

DNA for the CDR3: TGTGCCAGCAGCTCCAATGGGGGGGGCACGCAGTATTTT. Protein: CASSSNGGGTQYF. The V gene is TRBV7-2, the J gene TRBJ2-3; weak D call: TRBD2 (7 bases). The CDR3 loop spans 13 amino acids. Germline-derived CDR1 and CDR2 are SGHTA and FQGNSA. V was pared by 4 bases and J by 9 bases, with 14 bases between.

The CDR3 coding sequence is TGTGCCAGCAGTTTATTCCCTGGGACAGGGGGTTCACCCCTCCACTTT. Amino acids: CASSLFPGTGGSPLHF. This sequence joins TRBV28 and TRBJ1-6; TRBD1 aligns across 11 bases. CDR1 is MDHEN, CDR2 SYDVKM, per germline. This CDR3 spans 16 amino acids. Losses at the gene ends were 1 base for V and 9 bases for J; bases not matched to a gene: 5. The full variable domain, with the rest looked up from reference TRBV28 and TRBJ1-6, is DVKVTQSSRYLVKRTGEKVFLECVQDMDHENMFWYRQDPGLGLRLIYFSYDVKMKEKGDIPEGYSVSREKKERFSLILESASTNQTSMYLCASSLFPGTGGSPLHFGNGTRLTVT.

In this sample, this clone turned up a few times. The chain is built from TRBV13 and TRBJ2-3; no clear D gene. CDR1 is PRHDT and CDR2 is FYEKMQ in the germline V gene (reference sequence). V was pared by 3 bases and J by 2 bases, with 3 bases between. The CDR3 consists of 12 residues. CDR3: CASSFHTDTQYF. The DNA for the CDR3 is TGTGCCAGCAGCTTTCACACAGATACGCAGTATTTT.

V gene TRBV7-9 combines with J gene TRBJ2-3; a possible D gene is TRBD2 (5 bases). Germline V lookup: CDR1 SEHNR, CDR2 FQNEAQ (reference sequence). This CDR3 region has 13 residues. The V gene lost 8 bases and the J gene lost 6 bases, with 15 bases spanning the gap. The CDR3 nucleotides read TGTGCCAGCTCTACTAGGGCGGTTGATACGCAGTATTTT. This codes for CASSTRAVDTQYF.

Only a few counts were recorded for this clone. V usage is TRBV30 and J usage is TRBJ1-2; D is ambiguous. Germline CDR1 is GTSNPN and CDR2 is SVGIG (reference sequence). The CDR3 is 15 amino acids. Trimming removed 0 bases at V and 6 bases at J, with 17 bases between. CDR3 DNA sequence: TGTGCCTGGAGTGTACCGTCAGGCGCTTTGGATGGCTACACCTTC. It encodes CAWSVPSGALDGYTF.

The V and J genes are TRBV18 and TRBJ2-3; D not certain. V was pared by 6 bases and J by 0 bases, with 10 bases between. The CDR3 is 14 residues long. CDR1 and CDR2 from the germline V gene are KGHSH and LQKENI. This CDR3 is CASSSGPSTDTQYF. Here the CDR3 DNA reads TGTGCCAGCTCTTCCGGGCCTAGCACAGATACGCAGTATTTT. Variable domain in full (rest from reference TRBV18 and TRBJ2-3): NAGVMQNPRHLVRRRGQEARLRCSPMKGHSHVYWYRQLPEEGLKFMVYLQKENIIDESGMPKERFSAEFPKEGPSILRIQQVVRGDSAAYFCASSSGPSTDTQYFGPGTRLTVL.

This clone was detected only a few times. The chain joins TRBV11-3 to TRBJ2-5, with a tentative D call TRBD2 (5 bases). Trimming pared 5 bases from V and 7 bases from J, leaving 17 bases between. Germline lookup yields CDR1 SGHNT and CDR2 YENEEA. CDR3 length: 14 residues. The CDR3 DNA reads as TGTGCCAGCAGCCCCGGAGGCGAAGGGCCGACCCAGTACTTC. Amino acids: CASSPGGEGPTQYF.

This clone was counted between two and nine times. V is TRBV7-9 and J is TRBJ1-6; weak D call: TRBD1 (5 bases). V lost 1 base and J 14 bases, leaving 12 bases between the germline ends. The CDR3 loop spans 13 amino acids. CDR1 and CDR2 from the germline V gene are SEHNR and FQNEAQ (reference sequence). The chain's CDR3 is CASSLGGDGTLHF. Here the CDR3 DNA reads TGTGCCAGCAGCTTAGGTGGGGACGGTACCCTCCACTTT.

This clone was seen only a few times. The V call is TRBV5-1, the J call TRBJ1-1; no clear D gene. CDR3 length: 15 residues. The V end lost 0 bases, the J end lost 11 bases, and 20 bases lay between the germline ends. CDR1 is SGHRS and CDR2 is YFSETQ in the germline V gene. The CDR3 region is CASSLAHGGFLVAFF. CDR3 in DNA: TGCGCCAGCAGCTTGGCCCACGGCGGATTTCTAGTCGCTTTCTTT.

As for this clone: The sample has other DNA sequences that encode this CDR3 too. The chain links TRBV6-5 to TRBJ1-1, with unresolved D. Germline V gives CDR1 MNHEY, CDR2 SVGAGI. CDR3 size: 12 residues. V was pared by 2 bases and J by 3 bases, with 4 bases between. CDR3 in DNA: TGTGCCAGCAGTTACAGCGACACTGAAGCTTTCTTT. This codes for CASSYSDTEAFF.

The chain has TRBV29-1 and TRBJ1-2, with D unresolved. The germline CDR1 and CDR2 sequences are SQVTM and ANQGSEA. The length of the CDR3 is 14 residues. Deletions cut 1 base from V and 1 base from J, with 10 bases between. This CDR3 is CSVEGQNLNYGYTF. The CDR3 nucleotides are TGCAGCGTTGAAGGTCAGAACCTTAACTATGGCTACACCTTC. Supplemented by reference TRBV29-1 and TRBJ1-2, the full variable domain reads SAVISQKPSRDICQRGTSLTIQCQVDSQVTMMFWYRQQPGQSLTLIATANQGSEATYESGFVIDKFPISRPNLTFSTLTVSNMSPEDSSIYLCSVEGQNLNYGYTFGSGTRLTVV.

The rearrangement links TRBV13 to TRBJ1-2; 9 positions agree with TRBD1. Germline CDR1 and CDR2: PRHDT and FYEKMQ (reference sequence). The CDR3 extends over 13 amino acids. V lost 2 bases, J lost 7 bases, and 2 bases stayed unmatched. The CDR3 reads CASSLTGGRGYTF. CDR3 in DNA: TGTGCCAGCAGCTTAACAGGGGGCCGTGGCTACACCTTC.

In this sample, this clone turned up a few times. This sequence joins TRBV5-6 and TRBJ2-7; TRBD1 might be the D (5 bases). V was pared by 4 bases and J by 0 bases, with 11 bases between. Germline CDR1 and CDR2: SGHDT and YYEEEE. The CDR3 is made up of 14 amino acids. The CDR3: CASSLQGFSYEQYF. As DNA, the CDR3 is TGTGCCAGCAGCCTCCAGGGTTTCTCCTACGAGCAGTACTTC.

This clone was picked up a small number of times. The genes are TRBV5-4 and TRBJ2-5; TRBD2 matches 10 bases. This CDR3 contains 18 residues. Germline CDR1 and CDR2: SGHNT and YYREEE (reference sequence). Trimming at V came to 4 bases and at J to 4 bases, leaving 16 bases not matched to a gene. The CDR3 coding sequence is TGTGCCAGCAGCCCGACAATCAGAAGCGGGGGGGCCGGAGAGACCCAGTACTTC. Translating it yields CASSPTIRSGGAGETQYF.

This clone was seen only a few times. J is TRBJ2-1 and V is TRBV7-7, with D hard to call. The V gene's germline CDR1 is SSHAT and CDR2 FNYEAQ (reference sequence). There are 15 residues in the CDR3. The V end was cut by 2 bases, the J end by 9 bases, with 17 bases between. The CDR3 nucleotides read TGTGCCAGCAGCTTATCGCCTAGTTCTTATTCTGAGCAGTTCTTC. Protein sequence: CASSLSPSSYSEQFF.

The V gene is TRBV7-8, the J gene TRBJ1-1; 9 bases fit TRBD1. The V gene end was trimmed by 5 bases and the J gene end by 4 bases; junction bases not matched to a gene: 11. CDR1 is SGHVS and CDR2 is FQNEAQ in the germline V gene. The CDR3 spans 16 residues. The CDR3 DNA reads as TGTGCCAGCAGCGGCCGGGACAGGGTTTTGAGCACTGAAGCTTTCTTT. Translated, it gives CASSGRDRVLSTEAFF.

This clone was picked up a small number of times. The V gene is TRBV6-4, the J gene TRBJ2-3; possible D gene TRBD2, 7 bases. The germline CDR1 and CDR2 sequences are MRHNA and SNTAGT. The CDR3 length is 15 residues. The V gene lost 4 bases and the J gene lost 1 base, with 12 bases spanning the gap. CDR3 in amino acids: CASSVGGAGTDTQYF. In DNA, the CDR3 is TGTGCCAGCAGTGTTGGGGGGGCCGGCACAGATACGCAGTATTTT.

This clone was detected only a few times. The chain carries TRBV5-8 and TRBJ1-5; D gene unclear. The germline V gene has CDR1 SGHTS and CDR2 YDEGEE. This CDR3 contains 14 residues. V shed 2 bases and J shed 5 bases, with 11 bases lying between them. As DNA, the CDR3 is TGTGCCAGCAGCTTAGGACGGGCGGATCAGCCCCAGCATTTT. Translation gives CASSLGRADQPQHF.